This TCR beta chain was captured by sequencing in a study of breast tumors, draining lymph nodes, adjacent tissues. The lymph nodes were axillary draining lymph nodes from breast cancer patients. On this clonotype: Its antigen remains unidentified.

MiXCR, applied by TCRdb to the multiplex PCR reads, yields one record per CDR3 protein. This table holds around 300,000 distinct CDR3 sequences, more than 30% found once. Overall study findings and caveats: Most tumor T cells seemingly derive from lymph node, then expand in tumor. Data only fit, rather than demonstrated, lymph node origin of most tumor T cells. Tumor TCR diversity was below lymph nodes but above nontumor tissue.

The CDR3 length is 14 residues. CDR1 and CDR2 (germline): ENHRY, SYGVKD. Trimming cost V 2 bases and J 9 bases; bases outside gene matches: 7. Sequenced material: axillary lymph node tissue. J is TRBJ1-5 and V is TRBV10-3; 7 bases agree with TRBD1. The receptor was isolated from a female donor with breast cancer. Some clones in this sample may be carry-over from other donors' samples. The CDR3 coding sequence is TGTGCCATCAGTGAGACAGGGGCCCGCGGGCCCCAGCATTTT. Translated, it gives CAISETGARGPQHF.